This is a list of T cell receptor beta chains from one sample in a study of sequential checkpoint blockade in melanoma. This table comes from immunoSEQ multiplex PCR, and its TCRdb copy is limited to in-frame clones, with some not included. Of roughly 9,800 clones detected, 70% to 85% appear once; the ten largest clones hold 50%. The sample in question was CD8+ T cells sorted from blood (inferred from file names), obtained from a patient given nivolumab and ipilimumab in sequence. The receptors shown here come from a human donor with melanoma. The CDR3 runs from the conserved cysteine through the conserved F or W. Fields, in order: D gene, V gene, J gene, clone size, CDR3 DNA, CDR3 protein. D genes are given only for firm matches. Not every row has a clone size; where given, it reads once, few, many or a size class.

d_call: TRBD1
v_call: TRBV7-8
j_call: TRBJ2-6
clone_size: once
cdr3_nt: TGTGCCAGCAGCTTGGAAACACAGGGGACTGGGGCCAACGTCCTGACTTTC
cdr3_aa: CASSLETQGTGANVLTF

d_call: -
v_call: TRBV7-2
j_call: TRBJ1-5
clone_size: -
cdr3_nt: TGTGCCAGCAGACCCCGGGACAACTCCAATCAGCCCCAGCATTTT
cdr3_aa: CASRPRDNSNQPQHF

d_call: -
v_call: TRBV19
j_call: TRBJ1-1
clone_size: -
cdr3_nt: TGTGCCAGTAGTATCTTCGGAGTGAACACTGAAGCTTTCTTT
cdr3_aa: CASSIFGVNTEAFF

d_call: TRBD2
v_call: TRBV9
j_call: TRBJ2-7
clone_size: -
cdr3_nt: TGTGCCAGCAGCGTTAGCGGGGAGACCTACGAGCAGTACTTC
cdr3_aa: CASSVSGETYEQYF

d_call: TRBD1
v_call: TRBV9
j_call: TRBJ2-7
clone_size: -
cdr3_nt: TGTGCCAGCAGCCCCGGGACAGGGGTCGAGCAGTACTTC
cdr3_aa: CASSPGTGVEQYF

d_call: -
v_call: TRBV6-6
j_call: TRBJ2-1
clone_size: few
cdr3_nt: TGTGCCAGCAGACTTACAGGTTACAATGAGCAGTTCTTC
cdr3_aa: CASRLTGYNEQFF

d_call: -
v_call: TRBV5-1
j_call: TRBJ1-5
clone_size: -
cdr3_nt: TGCGCCAGCAGCTTGGTCTCAGGGAAACAGCCCCAGCATTTT
cdr3_aa: CASSLVSGKQPQHF

d_call: TRBD1
v_call: TRBV5-8
j_call: TRBJ1-1
clone_size: -
cdr3_nt: TGTGCCAGCAGCCCGACAGGGCGTACTGAAGCTTTCTTT
cdr3_aa: CASSPTGRTEAFF

d_call: -
v_call: TRBV10-3
j_call: TRBJ2-6
clone_size: -
cdr3_nt: TGTGCCAGCAGCCCGGAGGGCTCTGGGGCCAACGTCCTGACTTTC
cdr3_aa: CASSPEGSGANVLTF

d_call: -
v_call: TRBV27
j_call: TRBJ2-7
clone_size: once
cdr3_nt: TGTGCCAGCAGATTCAGAGCGGACCACTCCTACGAGCAGTACTTC
cdr3_aa: CASRFRADHSYEQYF

d_call: -
v_call: TRBV13
j_call: TRBJ2-7
clone_size: -
cdr3_nt: TGTGCCAGCAGCCGAGAACTAGGCTACGAGCAGTACTTC
cdr3_aa: CASSRELGYEQYF

d_call: TRBD2
v_call: TRBV9
j_call: TRBJ2-7
clone_size: -
cdr3_nt: TGTGCCAGCAGCGTGGGAGTAGCGGGGGGCACCTACGAGCAGTACTTC
cdr3_aa: CASSVGVAGGTYEQYF

d_call: -
v_call: TRBV10-2
j_call: TRBJ1-2
clone_size: few
cdr3_nt: TGCGCCAGCAGTGTGGACAGCGCGGGAGTTACCTATGGCTACACCTTC
cdr3_aa: CASSVDSAGVTYGYTF

d_call: -
v_call: TRBV19
j_call: TRBJ1-1
clone_size: -
cdr3_nt: TGTGCCAGTACCCCCTGGGGGGGAGGAACTGAAGCTTTCTTT
cdr3_aa: CASTPWGGGTEAFF

d_call: -
v_call: TRBV7-8
j_call: TRBJ1-1
clone_size: once
cdr3_nt: TGTGCCAGCAGCTTAGTCGTCACTGAAGCTTTCTTT
cdr3_aa: CASSLVVTEAFF

d_call: TRBD1
v_call: TRBV5-6
j_call: TRBJ1-2
clone_size: -
cdr3_nt: TGTGCCAGCAGCTTGGTCGGACAGGGCATTTTAGATGGCTACACCTTC
cdr3_aa: CASSLVGQGILDGYTF

d_call: -
v_call: TRBV7-9
j_call: TRBJ2-1
clone_size: -
cdr3_nt: TGTGCCAGCAGCCCGGAAACAGGTACTTACTACAATGAGCAGTTCTTC
cdr3_aa: CASSPETGTYYNEQFF

d_call: TRBD1
v_call: TRBV25-1
j_call: TRBJ1-2
clone_size: -
cdr3_nt: TGTGCCAGCAGTGAAGCCTGGGACAGAAGCTACACCTTC
cdr3_aa: CASSEAWDRSYTF

d_call: -
v_call: TRBV27
j_call: TRBJ1-5
clone_size: -
cdr3_nt: TGTGCCAGCAGTTTATCTGCTAGTCAGCCCCAGCATTTT
cdr3_aa: CASSLSASQPQHF

d_call: -
v_call: TRBV27
j_call: TRBJ2-2
clone_size: -
cdr3_nt: TGTGCCAGCAGTTTATGGGGACTGAACACCGGGGAGCTGTTTTTT
cdr3_aa: CASSLWGLNTGELFF

d_call: TRBD1
v_call: TRBV7-9
j_call: TRBJ1-2
clone_size: -
cdr3_nt: TGTGCCAGCAGCCCGACAGGGTCTAACTATGGCTACACCTTC
cdr3_aa: CASSPTGSNYGYTF

d_call: TRBD1
v_call: TRBV4-3
j_call: TRBJ1-6
clone_size: -
cdr3_nt: TGCGCCAGCAGCCCCTGGACAGGGAGCTCCTATAATTCACCCCTCCACTTT
cdr3_aa: CASSPWTGSSYNSPLHF

d_call: TRBD1
v_call: TRBV4-2
j_call: TRBJ1-1
clone_size: once
cdr3_nt: TGTGCCAGCAGCCAAGAATTACGGACAGGGGGTATGAACACTGAAGCTTTCTTT
cdr3_aa: CASSQELRTGGMNTEAFF

d_call: -
v_call: TRBV11-2
j_call: TRBJ1-2
clone_size: -
cdr3_nt: TGTGCCAGCAGCTTCGGGGGAGGCTACACCTTC
cdr3_aa: CASSFGGGYTF

d_call: -
v_call: TRBV29-1
j_call: TRBJ1-2
clone_size: -
cdr3_nt: TGCAGCGGCCAGGGGCTGGGGAACTATGGCTACACCTTC
cdr3_aa: CSGQGLGNYGYTF

d_call: -
v_call: TRBV28
j_call: TRBJ1-1
clone_size: -
cdr3_nt: TGTGCCAGCAAAATGCCCGGGGGGTGGGACACTGAAGCTTTCTTT
cdr3_aa: CASKMPGGWDTEAFF

d_call: -
v_call: TRBV7-2
j_call: TRBJ1-6
clone_size: once
cdr3_nt: TGTGCCAGCAGCTCGCGGGACCTTGGGGATAATTCACCCCTCCACTTT
cdr3_aa: CASSSRDLGDNSPLHF

d_call: -
v_call: TRBV30
j_call: TRBJ1-5
clone_size: once
cdr3_nt: TGTGCCTGGACAACGGGGGGGAGCAATCAGCCCCAGCATTTT
cdr3_aa: CAWTTGGSNQPQHF

d_call: -
v_call: TRBV7-9
j_call: TRBJ2-3
clone_size: -
cdr3_nt: TGTGCCAGCAGCCAACCCGGGACTCTGGGAGATACGCAGTATTTT
cdr3_aa: CASSQPGTLGDTQYF

d_call: TRBD2
v_call: TRBV7-3
j_call: TRBJ2-7
clone_size: once
cdr3_nt: TGTGCCAGCAGCTTAGCGGGGGGGCTCCACGAGCAGTACTTC
cdr3_aa: CASSLAGGLHEQYF

d_call: -
v_call: TRBV15
j_call: TRBJ1-4
clone_size: -
cdr3_nt: TGTGCCACCAGCAGTGGGGGAGGGGAAAAACTGTTTTTT
cdr3_aa: CATSSGGGEKLFF

d_call: -
v_call: TRBV5-4
j_call: TRBJ2-7
clone_size: -
cdr3_nt: TGTGCCAGCAGCTTGGTCACAGGTTCGTTGTCCTACGAGCAGTACTTC
cdr3_aa: CASSLVTGSLSYEQYF

d_call: TRBD2
v_call: TRBV16
j_call: TRBJ2-7
clone_size: medium-sized
cdr3_nt: TGTGCCAGCAGCCAACCGACTAGCGGGTACCACGAGCAGTACTTC
cdr3_aa: CASSQPTSGYHEQYF

d_call: -
v_call: TRBV4-2
j_call: TRBJ2-7
clone_size: -
cdr3_nt: TGTGCCAGCAGCCAAGCCGGGGGACAGTCGACCTACGAGCAGTACTTC
cdr3_aa: CASSQAGGQSTYEQYF

d_call: -
v_call: TRBV14
j_call: TRBJ1-2
clone_size: -
cdr3_nt: TGTGCCAGCAGCCACGGGGGGGAGGTCTGGTGCTACACCTTC
cdr3_aa: CASSHGGEVWCYTF

d_call: -
v_call: TRBV28
j_call: TRBJ1-6
clone_size: -
cdr3_nt: TGTGCCAGCAGTTTCCAGGGTTTGCTCCACTTT
cdr3_aa: CASSFQGLLHF

d_call: -
v_call: TRBV4-1
j_call: TRBJ1-1
clone_size: -
cdr3_nt: TGCGCCAGCAGCCAAGAACTTATCACCGGGGTAAGAGCTTTCTTT
cdr3_aa: CASSQELITGVRAFF

d_call: TRBD1
v_call: TRBV28
j_call: TRBJ1-2
clone_size: -
cdr3_nt: TGTGCCAGCAGTTTGAGGGGGCTCGGCTATGGCTACACCTTC
cdr3_aa: CASSLRGLGYGYTF

d_call: TRBD1
v_call: TRBV5-1
j_call: TRBJ1-3
clone_size: -
cdr3_nt: TGCGCCAGCAGCTCGGACAGGGGTGGAAACACCATATATTTT
cdr3_aa: CASSSDRGGNTIYF

d_call: -
v_call: TRBV9
j_call: TRBJ2-1
clone_size: -
cdr3_nt: TGTGCCAGCAGCCCCCGAAACAGGGAAAATGAGCAGTTCTTC
cdr3_aa: CASSPRNRENEQFF

d_call: -
v_call: TRBV28
j_call: TRBJ1-1
clone_size: -
cdr3_nt: TGTGCCAGCAGTTCCCTGCCCAGGATGAACACTGAAGCTTTCTTT
cdr3_aa: CASSSLPRMNTEAFF

d_call: -
v_call: TRBV2
j_call: TRBJ1-1
clone_size: -
cdr3_nt: TGTGCCAGCAGTGAGGCTTATTGGGGGGCTGAAGCTTTCTTT
cdr3_aa: CASSEAYWGAEAFF

d_call: TRBD2
v_call: TRBV4-2
j_call: TRBJ2-7
clone_size: few
cdr3_nt: TGTGCCAGCAGCCAAGATTCGGAGCGGGGGACCTACGAGCAGTACTTC
cdr3_aa: CASSQDSERGTYEQYF

d_call: TRBD1
v_call: TRBV27
j_call: TRBJ2-5
clone_size: -
cdr3_nt: TGTGCCAGCAGTATTGACACGACAGGGGGCGGGGAGACCCAGTACTTC
cdr3_aa: CASSIDTTGGGETQYF

d_call: -
v_call: TRBV27
j_call: TRBJ2-7
clone_size: once
cdr3_nt: TGTGCCAGCAGTTTTGGGTGGGACACTAACCCTACGGAGCAGTACTTC
cdr3_aa: CASSFGWDTNPTEQYF

d_call: -
v_call: TRBV6-5
j_call: TRBJ1-4
clone_size: -
cdr3_nt: TGTGCCAGCAGTTACAGCTCAACTAATGAAAAACTGTTTTTT
cdr3_aa: CASSYSSTNEKLFF

d_call: -
v_call: TRBV28
j_call: TRBJ1-3
clone_size: -
cdr3_nt: TGTGCCAGCAGTTTAAGTAGCAACACCATATATTTT
cdr3_aa: CASSLSSNTIYF

d_call: -
v_call: TRBV19
j_call: TRBJ1-4
clone_size: -
cdr3_nt: TGTGCCAGTAGTATAGAGGGGGCAGAGAACGAAAAACTGTTTTTT
cdr3_aa: CASSIEGAENEKLFF

d_call: TRBD1
v_call: TRBV7-9
j_call: TRBJ1-1
clone_size: -
cdr3_nt: TGTGCCAGCAGCTCCAACCAACAGGGGGCAATGAACACTGAAGCTTTCTTT
cdr3_aa: CASSSNQQGAMNTEAFF

d_call: -
v_call: TRBV28
j_call: TRBJ1-2
clone_size: few
cdr3_nt: TGTGCCAGCAGAACCAGGGGCGCCCTCGTCTATGGCTACACCTTC
cdr3_aa: CASRTRGALVYGYTF

d_call: TRBD1
v_call: TRBV2
j_call: TRBJ1-5
clone_size: -
cdr3_nt: TGTGCCAGCAGGGCCGGGACAGGGGGACACAATCAGCCCCAGCATTTT
cdr3_aa: CASRAGTGGHNQPQHF

d_call: -
v_call: TRBV19
j_call: TRBJ2-7
clone_size: -
cdr3_nt: TGTGCCAGTAGTGTTACGGGGGGCGCGACCTACGAGCAGTACTTC
cdr3_aa: CASSVTGGATYEQYF

d_call: -
v_call: TRBV7-6
j_call: TRBJ2-7
clone_size: few
cdr3_nt: TGTGCCAGCAGCCTAAGGAGAGGCTCCCCCGAGCAGTACTTC
cdr3_aa: CASSLRRGSPEQYF

d_call: -
v_call: TRBV7-9
j_call: TRBJ2-7
clone_size: few
cdr3_nt: TGTGCCAGCAGCTCCAATGTTGGGAGTTCCTACGAGCAGTACTTC
cdr3_aa: CASSSNVGSSYEQYF

d_call: -
v_call: TRBV5-6
j_call: TRBJ1-2
clone_size: -
cdr3_nt: TGTGCCAGCAGCTGGGGATCGGGAACTAACTATGGCTACACCTTC
cdr3_aa: CASSWGSGTNYGYTF

d_call: TRBD1
v_call: TRBV29-1
j_call: TRBJ2-7
clone_size: -
cdr3_nt: TGCAGCGTCCACGACAGGGAAAGAGGCTACGAGCAGTACTTC
cdr3_aa: CSVHDRERGYEQYF

d_call: -
v_call: TRBV28
j_call: TRBJ1-2
clone_size: -
cdr3_nt: TGTGCCAGCAGTTCCCTCCCAGGGTCCCTTCCTGGCTACACCTTC
cdr3_aa: CASSSLPGSLPGYTF